This T cell receptor (beta chain) was found in a study of siplizumab effects on memory and regulatory T cells. The CDR3 spans 13 residues. A word on this clone: Its matching antigen is unknown.

The method was immunoSEQ multiplex PCR; TCRdb's version includes in-frame clones alone and lacks a portion of them. Among about 64,000 clones listed, 96% were seen once. Study-level points and caveats: Assignment of a naive or memory phenotype failed for roughly 75-95% of the proliferating CD4+ or CD8+ clones.

The clonotype comes from a human donor in good health. The genes are TRBV21-1 and TRBJ1-2; whether TRBD1, the table's D call, matches the DNA was not checked. TRBV21-1 is recorded as a pseudogene. Sequencing used naive CD8+ T cells sorted from blood. The CDR3 is CASSKVYPGDYTF. CDR3 nucleotide sequence: TGTGCCAGCAGCAAAGTCTATCCAGGGGACTACACCTTC.